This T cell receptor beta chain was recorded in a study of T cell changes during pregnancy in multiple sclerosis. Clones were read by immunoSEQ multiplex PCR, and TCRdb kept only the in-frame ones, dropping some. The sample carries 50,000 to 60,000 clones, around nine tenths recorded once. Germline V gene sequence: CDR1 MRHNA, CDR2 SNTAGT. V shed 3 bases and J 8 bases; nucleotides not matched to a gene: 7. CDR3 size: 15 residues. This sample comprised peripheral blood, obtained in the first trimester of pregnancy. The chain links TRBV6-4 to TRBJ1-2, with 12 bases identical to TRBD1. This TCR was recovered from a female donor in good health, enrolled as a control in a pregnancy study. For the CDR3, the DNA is TGTGCCAGCAGTGAGGACCGGGACAGGGGGCAAGGCTACACCTTC. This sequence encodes CASSEDRDRGQGYTF.